The 28 T cell receptor beta chains in this list originate from one sample, sequenced in a study of cytomegalovirus exposure and HLA in healthy donors (dated by TCRdb to the late 2010s). The method was the immunoSEQ multiplex PCR assay. For the multiplex PCR, a mixture combining 60 forward primers for TCR Vbeta segments and 13 reverse primers for TCR Jbeta segments was used. Imported from immuneACCESS, the table was reduced by TCRdb to in-frame sequences with V and J called. These copies leave out some clones; in studies compared against another copy, an unresolved V gene accounts for under half, and the cause of the remainder is not known. The sample table records roughly 180,000 clones; around 81% of these occur just once. The ten largest clones capture 2.1% of the sample. Sequenced: PBMCs. These receptors were collected from a woman aged 18-29 years in good health and CMV-seropositive.

This chain links TRBV29-1 with TRBJ1-2; the D is unclear. V dropped 2 bases and J dropped 4 bases, with 17 bases sitting between them. CDR1 and CDR2 from the germline V gene are SQVTM and ANQGSEA. The CDR3 has 15 residues. The CDR3 DNA sequence: TGCAGCGTTGAATCTCTCCCATCCCGGGGCTATGGCTACACCTTC. Translation gives CSVESLPSRGYGYTF.

The table lists this clone with a few counts. This rearrangement joins TRBV6-5 to TRBJ1-1, with no clear D. The CDR3 is 14 amino acids. Germline loops: CDR1 MNHEY, CDR2 SVGAGI. With 0 bases removed from V and 4 bases from J, the gap between germline ends came to 9 bases. The CDR3 DNA is TGTGCCAGCAGTTACTCGCGTCGCGGCACTGAAGCTTTCTTT. This translates into CASSYSRRGTEAFF.

This clone is a singleton in its sample. The chain links TRBV5-4 to TRBJ1-1; D is unclear. Trimming shortened V by 4 bases and J by 5 bases, and 18 bases separated the two germline ends. Germline CDR1 and CDR2: SGHNT and YYREEE (reference sequence). This CDR3 has 15 amino acids. For the CDR3, the DNA is TGTGCCAGCAGCATAGCTCCGGGGATGGGGACTGAAGCTTTCTTT. Translation gives CASSIAPGMGTEAFF.

V is TRBV5-4 and J is TRBJ2-4; 9 bases are a match to TRBD1. The CDR3 consists of 17 residues. Germline assignment: CDR1 SGHNT and CDR2 YYREEE (reference sequence). The V gene end was trimmed by 3 bases and the J gene end by 6 bases; junction bases not matched to a gene: 13. CDR3 region: CASSSLVPGQGRNIQYF. The DNA for the CDR3 is TGTGCCAGCAGCTCCCTGGTTCCGGGACAGGGAAGAAACATTCAGTACTTC.

The genes are TRBV28 and TRBJ2-7; the D gene is possibly TRBD2 (6 bases). With 6 bases removed from V and 2 bases from J, the gap between germline ends came to 26 bases. The CDR3 spans 18 residues. CDR1 and CDR2 from the germline V gene are MDHEN and SYDVKM. CDR3 in DNA: TGTGCCAGCAGCTTAAGTCAACCGGGACTCAATGAACCCTACGAGCAGTACTTC. Translated, it gives CASSLSQPGLNEPYEQYF.

The chain has TRBV10-2 and TRBJ2-4; D is unresolved. The CDR3 sequence is 15 residues long. Germline V gives CDR1 WSHSY, CDR2 SAAADI. Trimming removed 8 bases at V and 0 bases at J, with 14 bases between. In DNA form, the CDR3 reads TGCGCCAGCGAAAATACAACATCAGCCAAAAACATTCAGTACTTC. Protein sequence: CASENTTSAKNIQYF.

This clone was found a few times. The V and J genes are TRBV29-1 and TRBJ1-6, with 10 bases that match TRBD1. The CDR3 sequence is 13 residues long. The V gene end was trimmed by 7 bases and the J gene end by 7 bases; junction bases not matched to a gene: 4. The germline V gene encodes CDR1 SQVTM and CDR2 ANQGSEA. This CDR3 reads CSARTGGNSPLHF. In DNA form, the CDR3 reads TGCAGCGCCCGGACAGGGGGAAATTCACCCCTCCACTTT.

This chain connects TRBV7-3 to TRBJ2-5; 16 nucleotides align to TRBD2. V was pared by 5 bases and J by 5 bases, with 8 bases of the junction left unmatched. The V gene's germline CDR1 is SGHTA and CDR2 FQGTGA. This CDR3 spans 17 amino acids. CDR3 nucleotides: TGTGCCAGCAGCCCCGGGACTAGCGGGGGGGCCCGGGAGACCCAGTACTTC. Translated: CASSPGTSGGARETQYF.

This clone was seen only a few times. The V call is TRBV11-2, the J call TRBJ1-5; D is undetermined. Germline CDR1 reads SGHAT; CDR2 reads FQNNGV. This CDR3 region has 14 residues. V lost 4 bases to trimming and J lost 5 bases, with 12 bases between them. The CDR3 loop is CASSSSDTDQPQHF. CDR3 bases: TGTGCCAGCAGCTCCTCAGACACAGATCAGCCCCAGCATTTT.

The chain recombines TRBV5-1 with TRBJ2-7; D unclear. The germline V gene encodes CDR1 SGHRS and CDR2 YFSETQ. This CDR3 comprises 13 residues. Trimming took off 4 bases at V and 9 bases at J, with 17 bases between the two ends. CDR3 sequence: CASSPYPTNGQYF. The DNA of the CDR3 is TGCGCCAGCAGCCCCTACCCGACAAACGGGCAGTACTTC.

The DNA for the CDR3 is TGCGCCAGCAGCTTGAGTCACAGGGATAACTATGGCTACACCTTC. Amino acid sequence: CASSLSHRDNYGYTF. V is TRBV5-1 and J is TRBJ1-2; tentative D call: TRBD1 (6 bases). Trimming took off 1 base at V and 1 base at J, with 11 bases between the two ends. Germline loops: CDR1 SGHRS, CDR2 YFSETQ. The CDR3 is 15 residues long.

This chain connects TRBV6-6 to TRBJ2-1; TRBD2 matches 16 bases. This CDR3 has 15 residues. Germline loops: CDR1 MNHNY, CDR2 SVGAGI (reference sequence). Germline trimming cut 6 bases from V and 9 bases from J; bases unmatched to any gene: 5. The CDR3 coding sequence is TGTGCCAGCAGCCTGGGACTAGCGGGGGGGCTTGAGCAGTTCTTC. Translation gives CASSLGLAGGLEQFF.

Only a few counts were recorded for this clone. The rearrangement uses TRBV5-1 and TRBJ2-5; 10 nucleotides align to TRBD2. The V segment lost 3 bases and the J segment 1 base; nucleotides outside the gene matches: 3. Looked up from germline, CDR1 is SGHRS and CDR2 is YFSETQ. CDR3 length: 15 residues. DNA of the CDR3: TGCGCCAGCAGCTCCTCTAGCGGGGGCCAAGAGACCCAGTACTTC. Translating gives CASSSSSGGQETQYF. Full variable domain (outside the CDR3, taken from reference TRBV5-1 and TRBJ2-5): KAGVTQTPRYLIKTRGQQVTLSCSPISGHRSVSWYQQTPGQGLQFLFEYFSETQRNKGNFPGRFSGRQFSNSRSEMNVSTLELGDSALYLCASSSSSGGQETQYFGPGTRLLVL.

The rearrangement links TRBV4-1 to TRBJ1-6; maybe TRBD1 (6 bases). V lost 4 bases and J 5 bases, leaving 12 bases between the germline ends. There are 15 residues in the CDR3. Germline V CDR1 and CDR2: MGHRA, YSYEKL. The CDR3 DNA reads as TGCGCCAGCAGCCTTAGGGACACCGATAATTCACCCCTCCACTTT. Amino acid sequence: CASSLRDTDNSPLHF.

The chain couples TRBV19 to TRBJ1-1; D perhaps matches TRBD1 (5 bases). Trimming cost V 5 bases and J 5 bases, with 18 bases left between them. Germline values: CDR1 LNHDA, CDR2 SQIVND (reference sequence). The CDR3 is 15 residues long. The CDR3 bases are TGTGCCAGTAGTCAAAAACTCCCCCCAGGGACTGAAGCTTTCTTT. It specifies CASSQKLPPGTEAFF. Filled out from reference TRBV19 and TRBJ1-1, the complete variable domain reads DGGITQSPKYLFRKEGQNVTLSCEQNLNHDAMYWYRQDPGQGLRLIYYSQIVNDFQKGDIAEGYSVSREKKESFPLTVTSAQKNPTAFYLCASSQKLPPGTEAFFGQGTRLTVV.

CDR3 sequence (DNA): TGTGCCAGCAGCTTATACCAGGGGTACCAAGAGACCCAGTACTTC. As protein: CASSLYQGYQETQYF. J is TRBJ2-5 and V is TRBV5-6; weak D call: TRBD1 (6 bases). The ends were cut back, 2 bases at V and 0 bases at J, with 11 bases in the middle. The CDR3 covers 15 residues. Germline V lookup: CDR1 SGHDT, CDR2 YYEEEE.

The chain uses TRBV4-1 and TRBJ2-7; tentative D call: TRBD1 (5 bases). The CDR3 has 15 residues. V shed 1 base and J shed 0 bases, with 10 bases lying between them. CDR1 and CDR2 from the germline V gene are MGHRA and YSYEKL. The CDR3 protein is CASSQVRQGSYEQYF. In DNA, the CDR3 is TGCGCCAGCAGCCAAGTTAGGCAGGGCTCCTACGAGCAGTACTTC.

The table lists this clone with a few counts. This CDR3 reads CAWSSSNTIYF. The CDR3 DNA sequence: TGTGCCTGGAGTTCGTCAAACACCATATATTTT. This sequence joins TRBV30 and TRBJ1-3; D not resolved. The length of the CDR3 is 11 residues. Per germline, CDR1 GTSNPN and CDR2 SVGIG (reference sequence). Trimming cost V 2 bases and J 6 bases, with 5 bases left between them.

This clone was counted a few times. The chain links TRBV7-9 to TRBJ1-6; possibly TRBD1 for D (6 bases). The V end lost 6 bases, the J end lost 0 bases, and 15 bases lay between the germline ends. The germline gives CDR1 SEHNR, CDR2 FQNEAQ (reference sequence). This CDR3 contains 17 residues. The CDR3 nucleotides read TGTGCCAGCAGGACAAAGGGGGGGGCCTCCTATAATTCACCCCTCCACTTT. This encodes CASRTKGGASYNSPLHF.

The V call is TRBV6-5, the J call TRBJ1-2; D unclear. V lost 7 bases and J lost 3, with 18 bases in between. Germline V CDR1 and CDR2: MNHEY, SVGAGI. The CDR3 length is 15 residues. The CDR3 region is CASTPLRHGDYGYTF. CDR3 nucleotide sequence: TGTGCCAGCACCCCGTTGAGACACGGCGACTATGGCTACACCTTC.

V usage is TRBV4-1 and J usage is TRBJ1-1, with D uncertain. Trimming left V 2 bases short and J 4 bases short, with 11 bases between. This CDR3 is 14 amino acids long. Germline V gene lookup returns CDR1 MGHRA and CDR2 YSYEKL. The CDR3 spells CASSQTPPSTEAFF. The CDR3, as DNA: TGCGCCAGCAGCCAAACCCCCCCCAGCACTGAAGCTTTCTTT.

The CDR3 loop reads CATKQNDWTGRNSPLHF. The CDR3, as DNA: TGTGCCACCAAACAAAATGACTGGACAGGCAGGAATTCACCCCTCCACTTT. The chain recombines TRBV10-3 with TRBJ1-6; TRBD1 aligns across 7 bases. V lost 10 bases, J lost 7 bases, and 19 bases stayed unmatched. Germline values: CDR1 ENHRY, CDR2 SYGVKD. The CDR3 has 17 amino acids.

The chain combines TRBV11-2 with TRBJ1-2; D gene uncertain. Germline CDR1 SGHAT, CDR2 FQNNGV. The germline V and J ends were trimmed by 1 base and 4 bases, with 13 bases remaining between them. The CDR3 is 15 amino acids. CDR3: CASSLGPGLAYGYTF. The CDR3 nucleotides are TGTGCCAGCAGCTTAGGCCCGGGTTTAGCCTATGGCTACACCTTC.

The CDR3 DNA reads as TGTGCCAGCAGCTTGGAGGGAGCCTCTCTAGCCAAAAACATTCAGTACTTC. It encodes CASSLEGASLAKNIQYF. The chain recombines TRBV5-5 with TRBJ2-4, with D tentatively TRBD2 (5 bases). Germline V gene lookup returns CDR1 SGHKS and CDR2 YYEKEE (reference sequence). Trimming took 0 bases from V and 0 from J, leaving 13 bases between them. The CDR3 runs to 17 residues.

The chain employs TRBV5-6 and TRBJ1-6; TRBD1 might be the D (6 bases). The CDR3 totals 14 residues. Trimming removed 4 bases at V and 9 bases at J, with 14 bases between. The germline gives CDR1 SGHDT, CDR2 YYEEEE. The CDR3 DNA follows: TGTGCCAGCAGCATAAATAGGGGGACTTCACCCCTCCACTTT. Its translation is CASSINRGTSPLHF.

The gene calls are TRBV5-6 and TRBJ2-3; 9 bases line up with TRBD1. J lost 3 bases, V lost 4 bases, and 9 bases had no gene match. This CDR3 is 16 amino acids long. Germline assignment: CDR1 SGHDT and CDR2 YYEEEE. CDR3 sequence: CASSRITGTGTDTQYF. Written as DNA, the CDR3 is TGTGCCAGCAGCAGAATTACCGGGACAGGGACAGATACGCAGTATTTT. The variable domain in full, completed from reference TRBV5-6 and TRBJ2-3, reads DAGVTQSPTHLIKTRGQQVTLRCSPKSGHDTVSWYQQALGQGPQFIFQYYEEEERQRGNFPDRFSGHQFPNYSSELNVNALLLGDSALYLCASSRITGTGTDTQYFGPGTRLTVL.

The chain couples TRBV6-1 to TRBJ2-2; D call uncertain. This CDR3 is built from 13 residues. V lost 8 bases to trimming and J lost 4 bases, with 11 bases between them. Germline V gene sequence: CDR1 MNHNS, CDR2 SASEGT. DNA of the CDR3: TGTGCCAGCCGGTCAGGAATCACCGGGGAGCTGTTTTTT. Translation: CASRSGITGELFF.

The chain employs TRBV5-1 and TRBJ2-7, with 10 bases lining up with TRBD1. The CDR3 has 16 residues. The trim removed 0 bases at V and 3 bases at J, leaving 6 bases unmatched. The V gene's germline CDR1 is SGHRS and CDR2 YFSETQ. This chain's CDR3 is CASSLDPGQGSYEQYF. DNA of the CDR3: TGCGCCAGCAGCTTGGATCCGGGACAGGGGAGCTACGAGCAGTACTTC. Based on the CDR3 plus reference TRBV5-1 and TRBJ2-7, the full variable domain is KAGVTQTPRYLIKTRGQQVTLSCSPISGHRSVSWYQQTPGQGLQFLFEYFSETQRNKGNFPGRFSGRQFSNSRSEMNVSTLELGDSALYLCASSLDPGQGSYEQYFGPGTRLTVT.